This TCR beta chain was found in a study of blood T cell repertoires in COVID-19. Produced via immunoSEQ multiplex PCR; TCRdb's table is partial and in-frame only. Of 90,000 to 130,000 clones listed, around 79% are singletons. CDR1 and CDR2 (germline): SGHRS, YFSETQ. The V and J ends lost 6 bases and 5 bases, in that order; junction bases with no gene match: 9. This CDR3 region has 15 residues. V is TRBV5-1 and J is TRBJ2-2; 8 bases are a match to TRBD1. The TCR comes from an elderly woman with active or convalescent COVID-19. Sequenced material: peripheral blood. The CDR3 bases are TGCGCCAGCAAAACAGGACAGGGTGGGACCGGGGAGCTGTTTTTT. This translates into CASKTGQGGTGELFF.